This T cell receptor (beta chain) originates from a study of response to subunit inactivated influenza vaccine. This clonotype was seen a handful of times. The antigen remains undetermined. Germline-derived CDR1 and CDR2 are SGHNT and YYREEE (reference sequence). The CDR3 consists of 17 residues. Trimming pared 0 bases from V and 0 bases from J, leaving 14 bases between. Notes on the study in general: Authors suggested each seasonal influenza vaccination recruits few new T cells.

MiXCR, applied by TCRdb to the RT-PCR reads, yields one record per CDR3 protein. In the table there are 450,000 to 600,000 distinct CDR3 sequences, approximately 7.7% of which are singletons. This material consisted of PBMCs from blood, taken approximately 25 months after vaccination. V is TRBV5-4 and J is TRBJ2-3, with D perhaps matching TRBD1 or TRBD2 (5 bases each). The TCR sequence derives from a man between 45 and 75 years old who received an inactivated influenza vaccine. CDR3 sequence (DNA): TGTGCCAGCAGCTTGGCGGGGCCGAGAATTAGCACAGATACGCAGTATTTT. Translating gives CASSLAGPRISTDTQYF.